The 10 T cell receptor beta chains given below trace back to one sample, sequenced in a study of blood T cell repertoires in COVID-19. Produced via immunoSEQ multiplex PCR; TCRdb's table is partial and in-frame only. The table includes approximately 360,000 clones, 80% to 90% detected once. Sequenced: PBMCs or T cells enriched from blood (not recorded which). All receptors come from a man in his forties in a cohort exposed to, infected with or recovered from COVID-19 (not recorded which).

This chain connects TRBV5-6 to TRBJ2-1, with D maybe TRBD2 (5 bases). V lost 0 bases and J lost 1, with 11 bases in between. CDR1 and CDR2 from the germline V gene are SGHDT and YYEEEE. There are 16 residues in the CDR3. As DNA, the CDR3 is TGTGCCAGCAGCTTGGTAAGCCGGAGGTCCTACAATGAGCAGTTCTTC. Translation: CASSLVSRRSYNEQFF.

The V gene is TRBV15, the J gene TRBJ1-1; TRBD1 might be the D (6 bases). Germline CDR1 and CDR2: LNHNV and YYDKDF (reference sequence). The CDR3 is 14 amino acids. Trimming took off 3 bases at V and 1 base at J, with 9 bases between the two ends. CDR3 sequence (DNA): TGTGCCACCAGCAGGTTCAGGGGGAACACTGAAGCTTTCTTT. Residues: CATSRFRGNTEAFF.

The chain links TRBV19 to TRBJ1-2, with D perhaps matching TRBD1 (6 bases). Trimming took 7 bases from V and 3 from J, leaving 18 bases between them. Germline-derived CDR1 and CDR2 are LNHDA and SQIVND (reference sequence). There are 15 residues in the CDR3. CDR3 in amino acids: CASTPDGQNYYGYTF. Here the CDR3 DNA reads TGTGCCAGTACCCCAGATGGACAGAACTACTATGGCTACACCTTC.

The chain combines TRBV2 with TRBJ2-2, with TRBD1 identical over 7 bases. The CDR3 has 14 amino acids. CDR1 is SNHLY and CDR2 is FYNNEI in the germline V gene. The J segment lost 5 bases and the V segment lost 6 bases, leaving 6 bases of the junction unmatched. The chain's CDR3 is CASRWQGVTGELFF. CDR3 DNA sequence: TGTGCCAGCAGGTGGCAGGGGGTAACCGGGGAGCTGTTTTTT.

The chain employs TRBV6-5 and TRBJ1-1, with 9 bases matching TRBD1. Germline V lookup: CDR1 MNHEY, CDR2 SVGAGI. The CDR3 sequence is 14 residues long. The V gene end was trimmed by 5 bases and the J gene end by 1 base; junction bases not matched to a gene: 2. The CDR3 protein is CASSTGQGNTEAFF. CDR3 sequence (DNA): TGTGCCAGCAGTACGGGACAGGGGAACACTGAAGCTTTCTTT.

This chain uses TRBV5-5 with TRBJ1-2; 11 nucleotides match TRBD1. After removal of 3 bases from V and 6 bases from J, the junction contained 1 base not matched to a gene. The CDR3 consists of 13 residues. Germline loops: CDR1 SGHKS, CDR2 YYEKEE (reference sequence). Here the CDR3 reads CASSSGQGDGYTF. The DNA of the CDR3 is TGTGCCAGCAGCTCGGGACAGGGGGATGGCTACACCTTC.

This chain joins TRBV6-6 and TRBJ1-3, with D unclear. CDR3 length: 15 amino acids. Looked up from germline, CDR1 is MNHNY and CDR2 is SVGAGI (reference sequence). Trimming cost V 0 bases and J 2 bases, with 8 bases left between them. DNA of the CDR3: TGTGCCAGCAGTTACTCGGAGATTGCTGGAAACACCATATATTTT. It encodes CASSYSEIAGNTIYF.

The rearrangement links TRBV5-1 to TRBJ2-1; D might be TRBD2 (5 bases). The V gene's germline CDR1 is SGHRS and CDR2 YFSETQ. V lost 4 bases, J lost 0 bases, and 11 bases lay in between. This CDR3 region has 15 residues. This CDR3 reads CASSDETSSYNEQFF. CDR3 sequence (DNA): TGCGCCAGCAGCGATGAAACTAGCTCCTACAATGAGCAGTTCTTC.

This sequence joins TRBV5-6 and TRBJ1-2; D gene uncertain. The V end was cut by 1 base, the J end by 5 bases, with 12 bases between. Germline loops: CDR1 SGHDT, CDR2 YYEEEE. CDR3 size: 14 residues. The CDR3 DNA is TGTGCCAGCAGCTTGACCCGACATCGGTATGGCTACACCTTC. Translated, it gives CASSLTRHRYGYTF.

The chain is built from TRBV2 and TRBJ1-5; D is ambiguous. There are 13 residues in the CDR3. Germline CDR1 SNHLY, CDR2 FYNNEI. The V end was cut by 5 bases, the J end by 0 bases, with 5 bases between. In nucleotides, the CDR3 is TGTGCCAGCAGTTCTCTTAGCAATCAGCCCCAGCATTTT. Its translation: CASSSLSNQPQHF. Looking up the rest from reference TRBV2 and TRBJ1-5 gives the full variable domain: EPEVTQTPSHQVTQMGQEVILRCVPISNHLYFYWYRQILGQKVEFLVSFYNNEISEKSEIFDDQFSVERPDGSNFTLKIRSTKLEDSAMYFCASSSLSNQPQHFGDGTRLSIL.